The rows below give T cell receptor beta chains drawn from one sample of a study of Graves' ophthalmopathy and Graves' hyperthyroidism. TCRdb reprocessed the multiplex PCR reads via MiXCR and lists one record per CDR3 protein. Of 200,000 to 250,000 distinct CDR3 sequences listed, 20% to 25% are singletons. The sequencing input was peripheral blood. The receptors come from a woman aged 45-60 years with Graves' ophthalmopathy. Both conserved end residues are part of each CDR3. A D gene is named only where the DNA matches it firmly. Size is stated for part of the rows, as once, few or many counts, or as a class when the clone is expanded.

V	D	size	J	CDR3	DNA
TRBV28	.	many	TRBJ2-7	CASNNWTAAFYEQYF	TGTGCCAGCAACAACTGGACGGCAGCATTTTACGAGCAGTACTTC
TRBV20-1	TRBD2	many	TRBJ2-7	CSAHLSGSPSYEQYF	TGCAGTGCTCACTTAAGCGGGAGCCCCTCCTACGAGCAGTACTTC
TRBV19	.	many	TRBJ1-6	CASSIQGENSPLHF	TGTGCCAGTAGTATACAGGGTGAGAATTCACCCCTCCACTTT
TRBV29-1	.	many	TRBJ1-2	CSVEGISRNYGYTF	TGCAGCGTTGAAGGTATCAGCAGGAACTATGGCTACACCTTC
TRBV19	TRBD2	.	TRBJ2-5	CASSIDAGGPRETLYF	TGTGCCAGTAGTATAGATGCGGGAGGGCCTCGGGAGACCCTGTACTTC
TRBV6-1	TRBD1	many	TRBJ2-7	CASSPGTGIHEQYF	TGTGCCAGCAGTCCCGGGACAGGGATCCACGAGCAGTACTTC
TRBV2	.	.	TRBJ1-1	CASSALGGGTEAFF	TGTGCCAGCAGTGCCCTCGGAGGGGGGACTGAAGCTTTCTTT
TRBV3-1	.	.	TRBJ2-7	CASSLTGRDEQYF	TGTGCCAGCAGCCTCACAGGGCGGGACGAGCAGTACTTC
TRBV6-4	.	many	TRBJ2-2	CASNRWGGELFF	TGTGCCAGCAACCGGTGGGGCGGGGAGCTGTTTTTT
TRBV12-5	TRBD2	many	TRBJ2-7	CASGLVVTSDSYEQYF	TGTGCTAGTGGTTTGGTTGTCACTAGCGATTCCTACGAGCAGTACTTC
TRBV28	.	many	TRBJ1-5	CASSPIRGTPNQPQHF	TGTGCCAGCAGCCCCATTCGAGGGACCCCAAATCAGCCCCAGCATTTT
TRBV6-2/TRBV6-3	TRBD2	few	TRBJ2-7	CASSGRKSGRNEQYF	TGTGCCAGCAGTGGACGGAAAAGCGGGAGGAATGAGCAGTACTTC
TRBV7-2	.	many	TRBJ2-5	CASSLFRTLTNQETQYF	TGTGCCAGCAGCTTATTTAGGACACTCACGAATCAAGAGACCCAGTACTTC
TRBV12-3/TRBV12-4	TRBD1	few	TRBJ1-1	CASSLVGQVNTEAFF	TGTGCCAGCAGTTTAGTGGGACAGGTGAACACTGAAGCTTTCTTT
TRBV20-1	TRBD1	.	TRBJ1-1	CSARSATGTDNTEAFF	TGCAGTGCTAGATCCGCGACCGGGACAGACAACACTGAAGCTTTCTTT